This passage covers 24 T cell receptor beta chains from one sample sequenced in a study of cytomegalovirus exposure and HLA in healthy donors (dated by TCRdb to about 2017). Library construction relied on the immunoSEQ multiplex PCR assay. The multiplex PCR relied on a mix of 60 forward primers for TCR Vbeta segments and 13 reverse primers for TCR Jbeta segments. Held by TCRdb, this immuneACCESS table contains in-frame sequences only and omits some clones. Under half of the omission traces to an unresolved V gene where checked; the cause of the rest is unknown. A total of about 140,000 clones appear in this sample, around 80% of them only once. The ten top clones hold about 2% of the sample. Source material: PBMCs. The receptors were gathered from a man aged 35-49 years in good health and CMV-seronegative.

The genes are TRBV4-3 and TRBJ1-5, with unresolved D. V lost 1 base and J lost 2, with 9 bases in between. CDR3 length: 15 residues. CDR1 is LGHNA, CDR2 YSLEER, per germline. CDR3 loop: CASSQVYSGNQPQHF. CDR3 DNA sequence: TGCGCCAGCAGCCAAGTTTACTCGGGCAATCAGCCCCAGCATTTT.

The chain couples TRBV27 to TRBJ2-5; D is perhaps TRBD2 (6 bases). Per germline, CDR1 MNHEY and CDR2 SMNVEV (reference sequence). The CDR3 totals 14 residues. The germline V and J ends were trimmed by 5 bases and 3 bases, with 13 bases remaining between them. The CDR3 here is CASSRSGLKETQYF. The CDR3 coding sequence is TGTGCCAGCAGTCGTAGCGGACTAAAAGAGACCCAGTACTTC.

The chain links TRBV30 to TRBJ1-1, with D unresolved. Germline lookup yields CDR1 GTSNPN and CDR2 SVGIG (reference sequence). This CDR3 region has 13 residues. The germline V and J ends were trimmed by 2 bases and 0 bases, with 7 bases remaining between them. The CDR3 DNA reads TGTGCCTGGAGTCCACAGCTGAACACTGAAGCTTTCTTT. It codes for CAWSPQLNTEAFF.

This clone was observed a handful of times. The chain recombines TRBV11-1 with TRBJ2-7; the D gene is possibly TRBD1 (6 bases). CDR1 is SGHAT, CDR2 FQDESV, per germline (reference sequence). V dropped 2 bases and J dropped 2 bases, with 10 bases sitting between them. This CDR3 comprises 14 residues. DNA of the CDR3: TGTGCCAGCAGCTTAAGGGACACTCCCTACGAGCAGTACTTC. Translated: CASSLRDTPYEQYF.

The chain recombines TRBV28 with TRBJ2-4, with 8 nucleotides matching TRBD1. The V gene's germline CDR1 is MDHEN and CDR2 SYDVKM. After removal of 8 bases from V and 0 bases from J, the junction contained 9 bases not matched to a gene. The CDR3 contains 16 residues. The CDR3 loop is CASGTGGSLAKNIQYF. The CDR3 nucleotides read TGTGCCAGCGGAACAGGGGGTAGCTTAGCCAAAAACATTCAGTACTTC.

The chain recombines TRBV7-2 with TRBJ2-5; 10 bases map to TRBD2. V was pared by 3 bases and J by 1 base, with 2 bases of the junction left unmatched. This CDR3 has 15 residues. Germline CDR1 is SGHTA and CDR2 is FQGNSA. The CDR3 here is CASSFGLAAQETQYF. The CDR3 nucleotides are TGTGCCAGCAGCTTCGGACTAGCGGCCCAAGAGACCCAGTACTTC.

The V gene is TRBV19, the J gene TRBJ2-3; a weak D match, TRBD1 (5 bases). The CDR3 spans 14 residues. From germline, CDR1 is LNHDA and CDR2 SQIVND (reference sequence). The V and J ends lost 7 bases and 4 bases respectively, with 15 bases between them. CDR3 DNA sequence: TGTGCCAGTACCCCAGGGCGGCGTCCAGATACGCAGTATTTT. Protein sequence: CASTPGRRPDTQYF.

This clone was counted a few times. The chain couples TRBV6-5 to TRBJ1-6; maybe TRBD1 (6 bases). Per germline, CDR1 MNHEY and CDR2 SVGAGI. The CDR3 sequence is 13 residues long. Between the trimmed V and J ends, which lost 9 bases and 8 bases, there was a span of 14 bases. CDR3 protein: CASTGHRDSPLHF. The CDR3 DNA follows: TGTGCCAGTACTGGGCACAGGGATTCACCCCTCCACTTT.

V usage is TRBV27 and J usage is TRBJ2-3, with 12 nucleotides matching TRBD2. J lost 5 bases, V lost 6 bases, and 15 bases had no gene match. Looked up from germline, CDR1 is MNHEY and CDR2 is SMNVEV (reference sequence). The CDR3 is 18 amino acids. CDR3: CASSRLAGDGGGIDTQYF. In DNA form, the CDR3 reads TGTGCCAGCAGCAGACTAGCGGGAGACGGAGGTGGTATAGATACGCAGTATTTT.

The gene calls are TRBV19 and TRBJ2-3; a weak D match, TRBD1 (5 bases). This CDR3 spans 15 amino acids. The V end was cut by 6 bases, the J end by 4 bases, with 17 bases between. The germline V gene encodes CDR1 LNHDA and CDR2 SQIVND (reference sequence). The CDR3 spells CASSPIPRDPDTQYF. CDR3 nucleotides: TGTGCCAGTAGCCCCATCCCCAGGGATCCAGATACGCAGTATTTT.

CDR3 sequence: CASSLYSGREDEQFF. The CDR3 coding sequence is TGTGCCAGCAGCTTATATAGCGGGAGGGAAGATGAGCAGTTCTTC. The chain uses TRBV11-2 and TRBJ2-1, with 11 bases identical to TRBD2. The CDR3 is made up of 15 amino acids. The trim removed 2 bases at V and 8 bases at J, leaving 5 bases unmatched. In germline, CDR1 is SGHAT, CDR2 FQNNGV. The full variable domain, completed using reference TRBV11-2 and TRBJ2-1, is EAGVAQSPRYKIIEKRQSVAFWCNPISGHATLYWYQQILGQGPKLLIQFQNNGVVDDSQLPKDRFSAERLKGVDSTLKIQPAKLEDSAVYLCASSLYSGREDEQFFGPGTRLTVL.

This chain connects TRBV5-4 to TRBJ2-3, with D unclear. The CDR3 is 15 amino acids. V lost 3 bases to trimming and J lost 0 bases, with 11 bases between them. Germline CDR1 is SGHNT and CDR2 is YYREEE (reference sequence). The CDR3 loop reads CASSSGLSSTDTQYF. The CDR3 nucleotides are TGTGCCAGCAGCTCGGGTCTAAGCAGCACAGATACGCAGTATTTT.

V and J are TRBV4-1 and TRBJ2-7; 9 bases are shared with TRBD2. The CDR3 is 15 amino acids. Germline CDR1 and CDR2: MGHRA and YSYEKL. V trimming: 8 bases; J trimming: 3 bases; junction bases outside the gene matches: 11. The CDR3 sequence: CASRQREDSNYEQYF. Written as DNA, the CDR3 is TGCGCCAGCCGGCAGCGGGAGGACTCTAACTACGAGCAGTACTTC.

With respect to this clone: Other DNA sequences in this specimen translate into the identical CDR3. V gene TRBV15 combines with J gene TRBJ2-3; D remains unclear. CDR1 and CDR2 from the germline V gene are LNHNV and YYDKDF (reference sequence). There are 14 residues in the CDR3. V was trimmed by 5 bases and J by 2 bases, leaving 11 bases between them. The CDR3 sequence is CATSGGYLTDTQYF. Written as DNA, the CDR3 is TGTGCCACCAGCGGCGGTTATCTCACAGATACGCAGTATTTT.

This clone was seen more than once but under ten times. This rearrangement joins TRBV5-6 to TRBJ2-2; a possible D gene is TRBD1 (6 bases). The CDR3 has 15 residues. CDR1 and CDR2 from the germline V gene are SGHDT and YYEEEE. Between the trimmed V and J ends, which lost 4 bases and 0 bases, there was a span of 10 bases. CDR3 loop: CASSTGQSNTGELFF. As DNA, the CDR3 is TGTGCCAGCAGCACCGGACAGTCGAACACCGGGGAGCTGTTTTTT.

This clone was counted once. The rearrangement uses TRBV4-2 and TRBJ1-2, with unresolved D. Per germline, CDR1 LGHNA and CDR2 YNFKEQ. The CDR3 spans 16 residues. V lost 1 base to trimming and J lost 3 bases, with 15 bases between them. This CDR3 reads CASSQGLSEYDYGYTF. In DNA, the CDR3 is TGTGCCAGCAGCCAAGGTTTGTCGGAGTATGACTATGGCTACACCTTC.

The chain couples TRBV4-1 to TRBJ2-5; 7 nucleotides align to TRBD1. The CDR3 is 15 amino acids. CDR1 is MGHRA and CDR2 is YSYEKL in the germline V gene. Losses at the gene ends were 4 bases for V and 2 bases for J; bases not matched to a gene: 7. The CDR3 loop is CASSRPGTAQETQYF. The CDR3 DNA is TGCGCCAGCAGCCGCCCCGGGACAGCTCAAGAGACCCAGTACTTC.

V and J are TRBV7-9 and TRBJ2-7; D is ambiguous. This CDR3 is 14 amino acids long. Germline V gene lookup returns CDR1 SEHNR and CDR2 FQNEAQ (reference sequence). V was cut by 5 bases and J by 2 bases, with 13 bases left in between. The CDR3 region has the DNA TGTGCCAGCAGCCCGCAGACATCTACCTACGAGCAGTACTTC. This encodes CASSPQTSTYEQYF.

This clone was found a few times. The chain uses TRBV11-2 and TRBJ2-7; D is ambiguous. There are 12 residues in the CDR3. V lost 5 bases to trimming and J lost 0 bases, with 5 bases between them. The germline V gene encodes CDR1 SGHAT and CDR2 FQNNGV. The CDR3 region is CASSPHSYEQYF. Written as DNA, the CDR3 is TGTGCCAGCAGCCCCCACTCCTACGAGCAGTACTTC.

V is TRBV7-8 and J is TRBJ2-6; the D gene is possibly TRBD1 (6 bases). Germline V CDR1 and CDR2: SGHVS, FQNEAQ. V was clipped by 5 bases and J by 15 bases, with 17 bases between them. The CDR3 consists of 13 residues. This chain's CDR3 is CASSTQGVGGLTF. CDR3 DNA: TGTGCCAGCAGCACACAGGGAGTAGGCGGCCTGACTTTC.

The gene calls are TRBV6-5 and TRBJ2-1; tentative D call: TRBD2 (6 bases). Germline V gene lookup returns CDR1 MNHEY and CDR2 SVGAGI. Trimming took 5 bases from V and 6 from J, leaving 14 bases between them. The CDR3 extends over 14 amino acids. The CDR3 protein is CASSGGGRGNEQFF. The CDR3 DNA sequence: TGTGCCAGCAGTGGAGGCGGGCGGGGCAATGAGCAGTTCTTC.

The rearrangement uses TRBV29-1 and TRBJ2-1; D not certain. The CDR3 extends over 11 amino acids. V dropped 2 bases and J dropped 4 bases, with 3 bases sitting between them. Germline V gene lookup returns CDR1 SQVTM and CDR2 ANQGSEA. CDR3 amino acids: CSVESYNEQFF. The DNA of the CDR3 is TGCAGCGTTGAATCGTACAATGAGCAGTTCTTC.

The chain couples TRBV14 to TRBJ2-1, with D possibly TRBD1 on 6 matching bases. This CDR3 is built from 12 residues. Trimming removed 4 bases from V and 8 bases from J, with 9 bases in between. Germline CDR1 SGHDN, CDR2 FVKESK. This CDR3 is CASSRQAHEQFF. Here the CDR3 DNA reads TGTGCCAGCAGCCGACAGGCCCATGAGCAGTTCTTC.

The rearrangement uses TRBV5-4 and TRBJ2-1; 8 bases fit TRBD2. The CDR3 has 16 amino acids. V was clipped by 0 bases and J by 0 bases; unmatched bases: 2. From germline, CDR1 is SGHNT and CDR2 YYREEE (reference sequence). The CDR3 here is CASSLGTSGSYNEQFF. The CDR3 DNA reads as TGTGCCAGCAGCTTGGGAACTAGCGGCTCCTACAATGAGCAGTTCTTC.